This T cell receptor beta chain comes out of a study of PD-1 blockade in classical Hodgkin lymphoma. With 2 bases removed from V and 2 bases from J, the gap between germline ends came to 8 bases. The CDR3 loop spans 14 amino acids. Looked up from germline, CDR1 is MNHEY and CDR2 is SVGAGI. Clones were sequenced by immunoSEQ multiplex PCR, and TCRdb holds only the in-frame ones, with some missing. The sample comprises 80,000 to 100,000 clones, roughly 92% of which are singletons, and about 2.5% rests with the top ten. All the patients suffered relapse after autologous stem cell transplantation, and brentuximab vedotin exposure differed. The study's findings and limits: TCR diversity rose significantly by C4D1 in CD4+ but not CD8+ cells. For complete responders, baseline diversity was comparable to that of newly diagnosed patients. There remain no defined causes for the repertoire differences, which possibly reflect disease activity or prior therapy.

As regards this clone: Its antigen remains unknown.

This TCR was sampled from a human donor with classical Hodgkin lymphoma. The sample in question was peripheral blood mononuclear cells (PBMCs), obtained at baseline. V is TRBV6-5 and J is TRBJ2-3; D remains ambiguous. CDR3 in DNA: TGTGCCAGCAGTTACCAGGAGTCCACAGATACGCAGTATTTT. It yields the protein CASSYQESTDTQYF.